This T cell receptor (beta chain) was retrieved from a study of blood T cell repertoires in COVID-19. Repertoires were generated with immunoSEQ multiplex PCR, while TCRdb's copy carries only in-frame clones and drops some. The sample contains around 250,000 clones, around nine tenths of which appear only once. This clone occurred a few times. J lost 7 bases, V lost 1 base, and 5 bases had no gene match. The CDR3 consists of 14 residues. Germline CDR1 reads LGHNA; CDR2 reads YNFKEQ. The genes are TRBV4-2 and TRBJ1-2; 8 bases map to TRBD1. The clonotype comes from a woman between 35 and 50 years old who had recovered from COVID-19. Sequencing input: peripheral blood. CDR3 region: CASSQAQGASGYTF. CDR3 bases: TGTGCCAGCAGCCAAGCCCAGGGGGCTAGTGGCTACACCTTC.